This T cell receptor (beta chain) was retrieved from a study of OX40 agonist ivuxolimab in advanced cancers. Regarding the complete study: Ivuxolimab was a fully human IgG2 agonistic monoclonal antibody targeting the costimulatory receptor OX40 (CD134). In the dose-escalation cohort, about four fifths of patients were male, and the mean age was 60 years with a range of roughly 23 to 79. Patients were allowed to have had prior anti-PD-1, anti-PD-L1 or anti-CTLA-4 therapy, and 40% to 45% of the dose-escalation patients had previously received checkpoint inhibitors. Of the approximately 50 patients in dose escalation, around 19 had hepatocellular carcinoma, some 15 had melanoma, 9 had renal cell carcinoma and 9 had head and neck cancer. Three dose-escalation patients achieved partial responses, one with hepatocellular carcinoma and two with cutaneous melanoma. The point of sequencing TCRbeta in the periphery was to test whether ivuxolimab changed TCR sequence diversity and drove clonal T-cell expansion. Intravenous ivuxolimab was administered to patients every 2 weeks at six dose levels: 0.01, 0.1, 0.3, 1.5, 3 and 10 mg/kg. The monotherapy dose-escalation portion (N ≈ 56 patients) of the phase I ivuxolimab trial is reported in the paper.

The germline V end is reduced by 3 bases and the J end by 8 bases; junction bases left unmatched: 4. Inclusive of the bounding cysteine and phenylalanine, the CDR3 is 14 residues long. The kept DNA is CDR3 alone, 42 bases in frame from the first base. The germline V gene gives CDR1 as LGHNA and CDR2 as YNFKEQ. With regard to this clone: The antigen it binds to is not known. No base-level quality is on record; no much larger clone is a single base apart.

Results and caveats for the whole study, not just this receptor: After ivuxolimab, CD8+ T cells had more expanded clones than CD4+ T cells on average. Low levels of normalized T-cell clonal expansion were also seen in some patients who did not respond. Partial responders in the 0.1-3.0 mg/kg groups had among the lowest normalized peripheral clonal expansion, especially among CD8+ T cells. The antigen specificity of the clonally expanded peripheral T cells was not determined. At doses from 0.1 to 3.0 mg/kg, clonal expansion was seen in both CD4+ and CD8+ blood T cells between baseline and week 6.

The trial excluded patients who had a history of autoimmune disease or were on systemic immunosuppression. Peripheral blood for TCR sequencing was collected from all dose cohorts at baseline, on cycle 4 day 1, and on cycle 7 day 1. Samples were obtained from an open-label, multicenter, first-in-human phase I dose-escalation trial of ivuxolimab. Adults with locally advanced or metastatic melanoma, renal cell carcinoma, hepatocellular carcinoma or head and neck squamous cell carcinoma were enrolled in the trial. Before TCR sequencing, CD4+ and CD8+ T cells were separately sorted from peripheral blood. Genomic DNA was extracted from sorted cells for sequencing of the TCRbeta CDR3 region. TCRbeta CDR3 regions were sequenced using the immunoSEQ Assay. Not all clones reach the TCRdb copy of this immuneACCESS table, which keeps in-frame sequences only. Checked studies attribute under half of the gap to unresolved V genes and leave the rest unexplained. This sample has approximately 91,000 clones in its table, and 87% of those were observed once. 0.5% of the sample comes from the top ten.

The material was CD4+ or CD8+ T cells sorted from blood, obtained in a trial of the OX40 agonist ivuxolimab. The sequence came from an adult with an advanced solid tumor such as melanoma, head and neck, liver or kidney cancer. The sequence joins TRBV4-2 to TRBJ1-6; TRBD1 fits 7 bases in the junction. The CDR3 loop reads CASSQGQTDSPLHF. The base sequence is TGTGCCAGCAGCCAGGGACAGACGGATTCACCCCTCCACTTT.